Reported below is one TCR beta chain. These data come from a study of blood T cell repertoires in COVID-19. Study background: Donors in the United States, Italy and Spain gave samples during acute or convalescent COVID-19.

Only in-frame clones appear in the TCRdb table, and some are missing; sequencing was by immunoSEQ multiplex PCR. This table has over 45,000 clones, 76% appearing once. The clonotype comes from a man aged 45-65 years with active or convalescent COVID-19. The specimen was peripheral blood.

DNA of the CDR3: TGTGCCAGCAGCTGGACAGGGGGGACTGAAGCTTTCTTT. Amino acids: CASSWTGGTEAFF. V usage is TRBV7-2 and J usage is TRBJ1-1; 10 bases line up with TRBD1. J lost 5 bases, V lost 4 bases, and 1 base had no gene match. Germline assignment: CDR1 SGHTA and CDR2 FQGNSA. There are 13 residues in the CDR3.